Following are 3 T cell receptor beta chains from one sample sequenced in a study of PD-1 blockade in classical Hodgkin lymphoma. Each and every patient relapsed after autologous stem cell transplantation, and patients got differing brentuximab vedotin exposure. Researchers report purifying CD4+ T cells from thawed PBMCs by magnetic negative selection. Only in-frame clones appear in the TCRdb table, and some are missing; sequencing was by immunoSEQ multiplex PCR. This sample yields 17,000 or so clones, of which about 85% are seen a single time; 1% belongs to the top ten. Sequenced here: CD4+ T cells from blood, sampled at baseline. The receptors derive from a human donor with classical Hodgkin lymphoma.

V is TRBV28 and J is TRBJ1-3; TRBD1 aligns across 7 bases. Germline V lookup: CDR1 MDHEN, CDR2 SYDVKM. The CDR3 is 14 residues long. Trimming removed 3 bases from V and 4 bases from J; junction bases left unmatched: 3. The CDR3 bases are TGTGCCAGCAGTTTGGGACAGAGCGGAAACACCATATATTTT. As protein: CASSLGQSGNTIYF. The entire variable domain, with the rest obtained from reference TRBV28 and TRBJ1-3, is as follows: DVKVTQSSRYLVKRTGEKVFLECVQDMDHENMFWYRQDPGLGLRLIYFSYDVKMKEKGDIPEGYSVSREKKERFSLILESASTNQTSMYLCASSLGQSGNTIYFGEGSWLTVV.

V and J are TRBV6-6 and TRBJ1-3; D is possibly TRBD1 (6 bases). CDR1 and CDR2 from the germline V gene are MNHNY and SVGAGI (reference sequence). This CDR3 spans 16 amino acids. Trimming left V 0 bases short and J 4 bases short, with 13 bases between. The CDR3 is CASSYSGQGYGNTIYF. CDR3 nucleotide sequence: TGTGCCAGCAGTTACTCGGGGCAGGGGTACGGAAACACCATATATTTT.

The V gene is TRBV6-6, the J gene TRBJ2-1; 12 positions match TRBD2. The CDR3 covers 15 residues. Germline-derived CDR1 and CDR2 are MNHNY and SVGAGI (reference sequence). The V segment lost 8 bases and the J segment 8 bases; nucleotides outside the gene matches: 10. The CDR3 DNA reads TGTGCCAGCGCTCAGCTAGCGGGAGGGCCCCATGAGCAGTTCTTC. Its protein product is CASAQLAGGPHEQFF.